This T cell receptor beta chain was sequenced during a study of blood T cell repertoires in COVID-19. Study at large: Samples representing acute and convalescent COVID-19 were sourced from the United States, Italy and Spain. In each case, the material was cDNA or gDNA derived from T cells, B-cell-depleted T cells, or PBMCs.

This CDR3 comprises 13 residues. The V gene's germline CDR1 is MNHEY and CDR2 SMNVEV (reference sequence). V was shortened by 5 bases and J by 1 base, with 5 bases between the two germline ends. In the authors' workflow: Reference gene primer amplification gave estimated nucleated cell counts. The assay was immunoSEQ multiplex PCR, and TCRdb's table has in-frame clones only and misses some. That table gives V, J and clone size, and the DNA gave D and trimming. This table has about 300,000 clones, 75% to 95% appearing once. The sequenced material came from peripheral blood. This sequence joins TRBV27 and TRBJ2-2; unclear D gene. The receptor's source is a woman in her 30s with COVID-19, enrolled during active disease. The CDR3 DNA is TGTGCCAGCAGTACTATGAACACCGGGGAGCTGTTTTTT. Amino acid sequence: CASSTMNTGELFF.